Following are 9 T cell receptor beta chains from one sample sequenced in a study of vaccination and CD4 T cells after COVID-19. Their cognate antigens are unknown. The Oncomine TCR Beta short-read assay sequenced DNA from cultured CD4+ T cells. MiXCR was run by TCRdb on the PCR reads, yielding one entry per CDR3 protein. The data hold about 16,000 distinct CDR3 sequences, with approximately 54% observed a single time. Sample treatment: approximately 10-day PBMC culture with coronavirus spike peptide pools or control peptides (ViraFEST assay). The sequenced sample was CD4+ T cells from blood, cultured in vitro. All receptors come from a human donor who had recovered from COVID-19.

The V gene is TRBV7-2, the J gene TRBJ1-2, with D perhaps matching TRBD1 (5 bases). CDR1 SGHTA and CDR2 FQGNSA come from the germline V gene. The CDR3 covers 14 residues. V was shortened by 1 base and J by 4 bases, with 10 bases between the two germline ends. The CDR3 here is CASSLVRGSYGYTF. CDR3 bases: TGTGCCAGCAGCTTAGTTCGGGGCTCCTATGGCTACACCTTC.

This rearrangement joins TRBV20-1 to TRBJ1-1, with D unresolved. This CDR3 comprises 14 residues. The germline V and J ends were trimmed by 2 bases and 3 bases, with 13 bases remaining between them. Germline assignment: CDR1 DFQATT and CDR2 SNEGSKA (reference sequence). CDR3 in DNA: TGCAGTGCTAGATTTGGGAATAGGGACACTGAAGCTTTCTTT. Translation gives CSARFGNRDTEAFF.

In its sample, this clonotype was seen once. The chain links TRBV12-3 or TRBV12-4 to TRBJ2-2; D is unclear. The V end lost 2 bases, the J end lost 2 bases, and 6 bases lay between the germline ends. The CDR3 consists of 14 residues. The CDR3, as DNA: TGTGCCAGCAGTTTAAGTCTCAACACCGGGGAGCTGTTTTTT. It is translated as CASSLSLNTGELFF.

DNA of the CDR3: TGTGCCAGCAGTGACCGAGTTCTCCGGTCCGCGAACACCGGGGAGCTGTTTTTT. This sequence encodes CASSDRVLRSANTGELFF. The chain has TRBV25-1 and TRBJ2-2; D is ambiguous. Trimming cost V 3 bases and J 0 bases, with 17 bases left between them. Germline V gene data show CDR1 as MGHDK and CDR2 as SYGVNS. CDR3 length: 18 residues.

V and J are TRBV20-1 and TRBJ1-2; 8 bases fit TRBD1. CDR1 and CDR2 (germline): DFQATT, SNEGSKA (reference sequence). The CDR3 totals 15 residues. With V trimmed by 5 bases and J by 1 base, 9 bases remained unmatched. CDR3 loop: CSAYDRGRFNYGYTF. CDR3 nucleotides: TGCAGTGCTTACGACAGGGGCAGGTTTAACTATGGCTACACCTTC.

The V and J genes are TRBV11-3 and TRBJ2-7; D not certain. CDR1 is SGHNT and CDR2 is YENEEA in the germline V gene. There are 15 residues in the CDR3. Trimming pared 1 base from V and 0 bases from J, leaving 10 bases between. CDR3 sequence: CASSLGGQSSYEQYF. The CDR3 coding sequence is TGTGCCAGCAGCTTAGGGGGTCAGAGCTCCTACGAGCAGTACTTC.

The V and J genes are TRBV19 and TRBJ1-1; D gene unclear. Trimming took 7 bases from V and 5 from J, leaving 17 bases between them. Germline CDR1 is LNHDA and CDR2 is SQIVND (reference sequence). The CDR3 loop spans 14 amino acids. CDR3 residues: CASTIGGLWTEAFF. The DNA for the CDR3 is TGTGCCAGTACAATCGGTGGTTTATGGACTGAAGCTTTCTTT.

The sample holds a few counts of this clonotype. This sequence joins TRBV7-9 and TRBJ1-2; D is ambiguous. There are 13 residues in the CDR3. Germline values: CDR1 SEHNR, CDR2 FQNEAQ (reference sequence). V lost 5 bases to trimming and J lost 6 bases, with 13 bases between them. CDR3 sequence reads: CASSRVESHGYTF. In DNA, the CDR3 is TGTGCCAGCAGCCGCGTCGAATCGCATGGCTACACCTTC.

In nucleotides, the CDR3 is TGTGCCAGTAGTATAGGGGCCGGGACAGGTGATTCACCCCTCCACTTT. Amino acid sequence: CASSIGAGTGDSPLHF. This chain links TRBV19 with TRBJ1-6; 8 bases are a match to TRBD1. This CDR3 is built from 16 residues. Germline lookup yields CDR1 LNHDA and CDR2 SQIVND (reference sequence). V lost 1 base to trimming and J lost 8 bases; unmatched junction nucleotides: 7.